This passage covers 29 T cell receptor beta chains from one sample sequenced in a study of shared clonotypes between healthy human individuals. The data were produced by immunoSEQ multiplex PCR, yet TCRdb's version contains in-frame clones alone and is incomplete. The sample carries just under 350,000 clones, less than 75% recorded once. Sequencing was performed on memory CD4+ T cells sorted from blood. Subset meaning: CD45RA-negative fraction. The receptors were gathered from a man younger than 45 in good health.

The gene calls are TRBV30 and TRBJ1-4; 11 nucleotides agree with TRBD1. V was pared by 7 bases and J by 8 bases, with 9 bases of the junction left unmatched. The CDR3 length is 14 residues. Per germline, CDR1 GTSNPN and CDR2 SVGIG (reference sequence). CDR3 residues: CASNPDRGLEKLFF. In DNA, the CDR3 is TGTGCCTCGAACCCGGACAGGGGGCTAGAAAAACTGTTTTTT.

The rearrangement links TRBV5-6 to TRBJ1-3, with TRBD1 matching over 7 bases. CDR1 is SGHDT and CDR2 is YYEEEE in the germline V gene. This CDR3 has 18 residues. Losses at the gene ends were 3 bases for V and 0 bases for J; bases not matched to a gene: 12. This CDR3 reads CASSSINRDSRSGNTIYF. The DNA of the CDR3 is TGTGCCAGCAGCTCAATTAACCGGGACAGCCGCTCTGGAAACACCATATATTTT.

CDR3 region: CASSRDTIRTSGPYEQYF. CDR3 DNA sequence: TGCGCCAGCAGCCGAGACACGATAAGGACTAGCGGACCCTACGAGCAGTACTTC. The chain carries TRBV4-3 and TRBJ2-7, with TRBD2 matching 10 bases. The length of the CDR3 is 18 residues. J lost 2 bases, V lost 4 bases, and 14 bases had no gene match. The germline gives CDR1 LGHNA, CDR2 YSLEER.

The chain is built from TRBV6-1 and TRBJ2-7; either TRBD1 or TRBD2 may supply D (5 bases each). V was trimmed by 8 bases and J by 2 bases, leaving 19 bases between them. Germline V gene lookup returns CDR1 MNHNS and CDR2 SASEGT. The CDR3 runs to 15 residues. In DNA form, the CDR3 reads TGTGCCAGCGTCTTCCCGGGGACCCTCACCTACGAGCAGTACTTC. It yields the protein CASVFPGTLTYEQYF.

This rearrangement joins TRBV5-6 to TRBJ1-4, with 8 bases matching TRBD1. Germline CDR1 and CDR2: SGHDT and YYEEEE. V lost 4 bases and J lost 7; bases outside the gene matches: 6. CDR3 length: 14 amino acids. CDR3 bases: TGTGCCAGCAGCCTGACAGGGGTTGGTGAAAAACTGTTTTTT. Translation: CASSLTGVGEKLFF.

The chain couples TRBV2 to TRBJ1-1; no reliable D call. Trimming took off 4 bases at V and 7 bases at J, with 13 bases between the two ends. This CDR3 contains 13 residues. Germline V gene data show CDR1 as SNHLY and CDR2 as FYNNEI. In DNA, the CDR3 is TGTGCCAGCAGTGCCGCCTGGAGTTATGAAGCTTTCTTT. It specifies CASSAAWSYEAFF.

CDR3 residues: CAISGRQGPNYGYTF. The CDR3 DNA sequence: TGTGCCATCAGTGGGCGACAGGGGCCCAACTATGGCTACACCTTC. This chain uses TRBV10-3 with TRBJ1-2; 8 nucleotides agree with TRBD1. Germline CDR1 ENHRY, CDR2 SYGVKD. CDR3 length: 15 amino acids. The J segment lost 2 bases and the V segment lost 4 bases, leaving 6 bases of the junction unmatched.

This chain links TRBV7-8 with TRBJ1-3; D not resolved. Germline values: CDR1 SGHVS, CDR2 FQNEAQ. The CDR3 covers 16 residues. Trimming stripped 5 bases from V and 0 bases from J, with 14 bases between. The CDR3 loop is CASSTEGGYSGNTIYF. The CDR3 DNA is TGTGCCAGCAGCACAGAGGGAGGGTACTCTGGAAACACCATATATTTT. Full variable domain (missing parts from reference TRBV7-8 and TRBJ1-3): GAGVSQSPRYKVAKRGQDVALRCDPISGHVSLFWYQQALGQGPEFLTYFQNEAQLDKSGLPSDRFFAERPEGSVSTLKIQRTQQEDSAVYLCASSTEGGYSGNTIYFGEGSWLTVV.

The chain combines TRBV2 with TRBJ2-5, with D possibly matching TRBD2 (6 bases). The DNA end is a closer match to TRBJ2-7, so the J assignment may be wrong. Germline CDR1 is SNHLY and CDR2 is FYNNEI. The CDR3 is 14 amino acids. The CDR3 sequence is CASSESWSSDEQYF. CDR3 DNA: TGTGCCAGCAGTGAAAGCTGGTCTAGCGACGAGCAGTACTTC.

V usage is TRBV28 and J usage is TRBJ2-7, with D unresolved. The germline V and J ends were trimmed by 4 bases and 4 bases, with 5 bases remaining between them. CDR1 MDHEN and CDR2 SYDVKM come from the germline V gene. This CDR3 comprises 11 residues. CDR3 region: CASSYKYEQYF. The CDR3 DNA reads TGTGCCAGCAGTTACAAGTACGAGCAGTACTTC.

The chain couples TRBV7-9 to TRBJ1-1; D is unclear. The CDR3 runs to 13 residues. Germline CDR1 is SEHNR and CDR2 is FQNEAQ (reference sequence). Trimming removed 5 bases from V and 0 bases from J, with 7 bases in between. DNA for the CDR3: TGTGCCAGCAGCCAATCAGTGAACACTGAAGCTTTCTTT. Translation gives CASSQSVNTEAFF. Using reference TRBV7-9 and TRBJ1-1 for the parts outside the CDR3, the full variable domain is DTGVSQNPRHKITKRGQNVTFRCDPISEHNRLYWYRQTLGQGPEFLTYFQNEAQLEKSRLLSDRFSAERPKGSFSTLEIQRTEQGDSAMYLCASSQSVNTEAFFGQGTRLTVV.

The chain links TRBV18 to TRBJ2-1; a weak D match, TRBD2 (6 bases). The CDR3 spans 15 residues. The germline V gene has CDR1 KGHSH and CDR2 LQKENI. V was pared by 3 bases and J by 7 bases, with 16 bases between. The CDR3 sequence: CASSPRQGLDNEQFF. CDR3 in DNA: TGTGCCAGCTCACCTCGCCAGGGACTTGATAATGAGCAGTTCTTC. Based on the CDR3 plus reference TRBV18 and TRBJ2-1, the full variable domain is NAGVMQNPRHLVRRRGQEARLRCSPMKGHSHVYWYRQLPEEGLKFMVYLQKENIIDESGMPKERFSAEFPKEGPSILRIQQVVRGDSAAYFCASSPRQGLDNEQFFGPGTRLTVL.

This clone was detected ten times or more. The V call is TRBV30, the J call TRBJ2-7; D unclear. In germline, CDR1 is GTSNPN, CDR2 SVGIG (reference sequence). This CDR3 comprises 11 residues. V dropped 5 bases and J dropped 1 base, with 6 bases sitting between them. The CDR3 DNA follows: TGTGCCTGGCAGCAATCCTACGAGCAGTACTTC. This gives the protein CAWQQSYEQYF.

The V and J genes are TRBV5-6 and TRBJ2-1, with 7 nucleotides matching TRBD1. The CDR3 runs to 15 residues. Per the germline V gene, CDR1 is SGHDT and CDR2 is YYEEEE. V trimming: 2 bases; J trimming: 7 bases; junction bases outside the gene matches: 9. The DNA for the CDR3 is TGTGCCAGCAGCTTTTTAATCGACAGGGAAAATGAGCAGTTCTTC. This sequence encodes CASSFLIDRENEQFF.

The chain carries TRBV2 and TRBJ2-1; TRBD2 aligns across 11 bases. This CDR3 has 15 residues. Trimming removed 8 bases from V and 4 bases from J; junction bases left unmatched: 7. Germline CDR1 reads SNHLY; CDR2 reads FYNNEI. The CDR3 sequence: CASVGTSGRYNEQFF. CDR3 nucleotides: TGTGCCAGCGTTGGGACTAGCGGTCGGTACAATGAGCAGTTCTTC.

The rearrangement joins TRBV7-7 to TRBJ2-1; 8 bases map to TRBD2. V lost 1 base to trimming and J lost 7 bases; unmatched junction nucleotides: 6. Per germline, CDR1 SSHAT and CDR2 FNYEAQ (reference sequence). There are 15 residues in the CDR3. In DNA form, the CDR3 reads TGTGCCAGCAGCTTAGGGACTAGCAAAGTAAATGAGCAGTTCTTC. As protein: CASSLGTSKVNEQFF.

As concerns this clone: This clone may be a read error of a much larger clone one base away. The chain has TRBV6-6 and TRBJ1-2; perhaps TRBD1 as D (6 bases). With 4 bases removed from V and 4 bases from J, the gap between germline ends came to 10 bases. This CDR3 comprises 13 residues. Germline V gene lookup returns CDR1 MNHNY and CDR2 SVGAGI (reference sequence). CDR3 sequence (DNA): TGTGCCAGCAGTTTAGGACAGAGCTATGGCTACACCTTC. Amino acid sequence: CASSLGQSYGYTF.

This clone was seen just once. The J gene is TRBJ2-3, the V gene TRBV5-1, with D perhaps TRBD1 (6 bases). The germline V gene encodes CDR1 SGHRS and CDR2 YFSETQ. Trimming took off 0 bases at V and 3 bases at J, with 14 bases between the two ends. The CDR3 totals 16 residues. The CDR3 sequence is CASSLVGTQKTDTQYF. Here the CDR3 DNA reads TGCGCCAGCAGCTTGGTGGGGACACAGAAGACAGATACGCAGTATTTT.

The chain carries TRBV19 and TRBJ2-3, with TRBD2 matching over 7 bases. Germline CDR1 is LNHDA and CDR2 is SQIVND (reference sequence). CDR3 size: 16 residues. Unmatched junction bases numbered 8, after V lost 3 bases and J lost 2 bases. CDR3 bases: TGTGCCAGTAGTATTTGGTCTAGCGGACTCACAGATACGCAGTATTTT. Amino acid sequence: CASSIWSSGLTDTQYF.

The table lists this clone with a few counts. The CDR3 DNA reads TGTGCCAGCAGCCTCAGGGGGGGCTACGAGCAGTACTTC. Translation: CASSLRGGYEQYF. V usage is TRBV11-3 and J usage is TRBJ2-7; the D gene could be TRBD1 or TRBD2 (7 bases each). Germline assignment: CDR1 SGHNT and CDR2 YENEEA. V was trimmed by 5 bases and J by 3 bases, leaving 11 bases between them. The CDR3 contains 13 residues.

In DNA form, the CDR3 reads TGTGCCAGTAGTACCGGGACAGGGAGGACTACTAACTATGGCTACACCTTC. Amino acids: CASSTGTGRTTNYGYTF. The chain is built from TRBV19 and TRBJ1-2; TRBD1 aligns across 9 bases. Germline trimming cut 4 bases from V and 0 bases from J; bases unmatched to any gene: 9. The CDR3 has 17 residues. From germline, CDR1 is LNHDA and CDR2 SQIVND (reference sequence).

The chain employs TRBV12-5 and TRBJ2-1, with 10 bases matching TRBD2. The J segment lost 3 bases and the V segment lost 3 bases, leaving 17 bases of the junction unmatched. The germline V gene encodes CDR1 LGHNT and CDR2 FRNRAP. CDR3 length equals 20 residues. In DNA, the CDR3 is TGTGCTAGTGGTTTTGCCCCTCTCCCCCTAACTAGCGGGATCTACAATGAGCAGTTCTTC. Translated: CASGFAPLPLTSGIYNEQFF.

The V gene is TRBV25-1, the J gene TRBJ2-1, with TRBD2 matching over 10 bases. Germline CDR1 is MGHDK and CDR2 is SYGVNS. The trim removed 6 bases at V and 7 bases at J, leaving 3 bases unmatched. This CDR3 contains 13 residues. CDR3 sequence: CASRASGSNEQFF. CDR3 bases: TGTGCCAGCAGAGCTAGCGGGAGTAATGAGCAGTTCTTC.

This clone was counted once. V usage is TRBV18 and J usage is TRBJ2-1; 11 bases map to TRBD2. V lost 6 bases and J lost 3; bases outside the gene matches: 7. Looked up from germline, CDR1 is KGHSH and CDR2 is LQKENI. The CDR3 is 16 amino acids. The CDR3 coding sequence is TGTGCCAGCTCCCCTACTAGCGGGGGATACTACAATGAGCAGTTCTTC. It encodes CASSPTSGGYYNEQFF.

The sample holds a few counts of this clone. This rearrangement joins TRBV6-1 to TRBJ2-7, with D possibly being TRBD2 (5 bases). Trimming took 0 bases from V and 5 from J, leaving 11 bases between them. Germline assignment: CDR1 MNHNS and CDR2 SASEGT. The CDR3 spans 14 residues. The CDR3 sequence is CASSEATPGDEQYF. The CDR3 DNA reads TGTGCCAGCAGTGAAGCGACCCCCGGGGACGAGCAGTACTTC.

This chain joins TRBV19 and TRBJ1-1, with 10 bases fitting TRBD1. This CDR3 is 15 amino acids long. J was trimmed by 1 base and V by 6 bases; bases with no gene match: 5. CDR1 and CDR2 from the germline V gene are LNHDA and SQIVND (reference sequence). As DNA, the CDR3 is TGTGCCAGTAGAGGACAGGGGGTATGGAACACTGAAGCTTTCTTT. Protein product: CASRGQGVWNTEAFF.

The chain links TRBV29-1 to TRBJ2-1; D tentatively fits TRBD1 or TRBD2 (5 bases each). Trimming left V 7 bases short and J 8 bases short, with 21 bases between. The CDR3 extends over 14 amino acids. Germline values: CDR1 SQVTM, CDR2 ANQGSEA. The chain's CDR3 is CSGGLGTTVDEQFF. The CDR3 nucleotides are TGCAGCGGGGGGTTGGGAACAACCGTAGATGAGCAGTTCTTC.

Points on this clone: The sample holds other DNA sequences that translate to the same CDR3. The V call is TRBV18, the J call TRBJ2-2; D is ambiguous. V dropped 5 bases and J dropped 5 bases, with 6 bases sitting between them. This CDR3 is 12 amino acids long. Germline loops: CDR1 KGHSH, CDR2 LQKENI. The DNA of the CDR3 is TGTGCCAGCTCATCCCTTACCGGGGAGCTGTTTTTT. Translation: CASSSLTGELFF.

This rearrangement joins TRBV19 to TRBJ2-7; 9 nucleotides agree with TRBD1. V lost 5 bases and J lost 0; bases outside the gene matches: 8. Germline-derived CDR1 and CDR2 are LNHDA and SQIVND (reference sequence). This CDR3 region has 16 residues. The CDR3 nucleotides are TGTGCCAGTAGTGCCCCGGGACAGGGCAGCTCCTACGAGCAGTACTTC. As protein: CASSAPGQGSSYEQYF.